A single sample is the source of the 13 T cell receptor beta chains below, sequenced in a study of blood T cell repertoires in COVID-19. The table came from immunoSEQ multiplex PCR; TCRdb's copy has only in-frame clones and leaves some out. The data contain 300,000 or so clones, approximately 83% of them singletons. Sequenced input: PBMCs or T cells enriched from blood (not recorded which). The receptors derive from a woman in her thirties or forties with acute COVID-19.

V and J are TRBV6-1 and TRBJ1-5; a weak D match, TRBD1 (6 bases). The CDR3 has 17 residues. CDR1 and CDR2 from the germline V gene are MNHNS and SASEGT. Trimming took 3 bases from V and 0 from J, leaving 15 bases between them. CDR3 bases: TGTGCCAGCAGTGATAACTCCCCAGGGGATAGCAATCAGCCCCAGCATTTT. Protein product: CASSDNSPGDSNQPQHF.

The chain joins TRBV12-3 or TRBV12-4 to TRBJ2-1; the D is unclear. V was shortened by 1 base and J by 10 bases, with 5 bases between the two germline ends. The CDR3 sequence is 11 residues long. CDR3 sequence reads: CASSLDSEQFF. In DNA, the CDR3 is TGTGCCAGCAGTTTAGATTCGGAGCAGTTCTTC.

The genes are TRBV13 and TRBJ2-7, with no clear D. Germline CDR1 is PRHDT and CDR2 is FYEKMQ (reference sequence). This CDR3 comprises 12 residues. V was shortened by 2 bases and J by 9 bases, with 11 bases between the two germline ends. CDR3 protein: CASSLSHRGQYF. CDR3 coding DNA: TGTGCCAGCAGCTTATCCCACCGCGGGCAGTACTTC. Full variable domain (rest looked up from reference TRBV13 and TRBJ2-7): AAGVIQSPRHLIKEKRETATLKCYPIPRHDTVYWYQQGPGQDPQFLISFYEKMQSDKGSIPDRFSAQQFSDYHSELNMSSLELGDSALYFCASSLSHRGQYFGPGTRLTVT.

This clone was seen a handful of times. CDR3 loop: CASSLAPGGDEKLFF. CDR3 sequence (DNA): TGTGCCAGCAGCTTGGCGCCCGGGGGGGACGAAAAACTGTTTTTT. The chain joins TRBV5-4 to TRBJ1-4; TRBD1 is a possible D gene (5 bases). The V gene's germline CDR1 is SGHNT and CDR2 YYREEE (reference sequence). This CDR3 is built from 15 residues. Trimming took off 0 bases at V and 8 bases at J, with 14 bases between the two ends.

The rearrangement uses TRBV7-2 and TRBJ1-1, with D possibly matching TRBD1 (6 bases). V lost 5 bases, J lost 1 base, and 11 bases lay in between. Germline assignment: CDR1 SGHTA and CDR2 FQGNSA. The CDR3 totals 14 residues. In nucleotides, the CDR3 is TGTGCCAGCAGCGGGGGACATCAGAACACTGAAGCTTTCTTT. Its protein is CASSGGHQNTEAFF.

The chain is built from TRBV15 and TRBJ1-4, with TRBD1 identical over 10 bases. Trimming took 0 bases from V and 7 from J; bases not matched to a gene: 11. Germline-derived CDR1 and CDR2 are LNHNV and YYDKDF (reference sequence). This CDR3 comprises 18 residues. This chain's CDR3 is CATSRDIYGGTGVEKLFF. CDR3 DNA sequence: TGTGCCACCAGCAGAGATATCTACGGCGGGACAGGGGTTGAAAAACTGTTTTTT.

This clone was detected only once. This chain links TRBV18 with TRBJ1-6, with unresolved D. Germline CDR1 and CDR2: KGHSH and LQKENI. This CDR3 has 17 amino acids. The V and J ends lost 8 bases and 0 bases respectively, with 17 bases between them. The CDR3 DNA follows: TGTGCCAGCCGTACGGGATTCCCGAGCTCCTATAATTCACCCCTCCACTTT. This codes for CASRTGFPSSYNSPLHF.

This chain links TRBV9 with TRBJ1-6; TRBD1 is a possible D gene (5 bases). Trimming took off 2 bases at V and 5 bases at J, with 11 bases between the two ends. Germline lookup yields CDR1 SGDLS and CDR2 YYNGEE. CDR3 size: 15 residues. As DNA, the CDR3 is TGTGCCAGCAGCGTCGGGGGGGGAGATAATTCACCCCTCCACTTT. Translation gives CASSVGGGDNSPLHF.

CDR3 residues: CAISEPKGVTGLDEQFF. The CDR3 DNA is TGTGCCATCAGTGAGCCCAAGGGCGTGACAGGGTTGGATGAGCAGTTCTTC. V usage is TRBV10-3 and J usage is TRBJ2-1; 7 nucleotides agree with TRBD1. The germline CDR1 and CDR2 sequences are ENHRY and SYGVKD. V gave up 2 bases and J gave up 8 bases; unmatched junction bases: 15. This CDR3 is built from 17 residues.

The V gene is TRBV30, the J gene TRBJ1-2; 11 bases are shared with TRBD1. In germline, CDR1 is GTSNPN, CDR2 SVGIG (reference sequence). V lost 4 bases to trimming and J lost 0 bases; unmatched junction nucleotides: 16. CDR3 length: 19 amino acids. The CDR3 bases are TGTGCCTGGACTTCCGGGACAGGGGGTTTTCGGTTAGCTAACTATGGCTACACCTTC. Its protein product is CAWTSGTGGFRLANYGYTF.

This chain links TRBV14 with TRBJ2-7; 8 nucleotides align to TRBD2. J gave up 7 bases and V 4 bases, and 6 bases lay outside the gene matches. The CDR3 extends over 13 amino acids. Germline V gene lookup returns CDR1 SGHDN and CDR2 FVKESK. The CDR3 spells CASSRGLVGEQYF. CDR3 in DNA: TGTGCCAGCAGCCGGGGACTAGTAGGAGAGCAGTACTTC.

J is TRBJ1-5 and V is TRBV5-8, with unresolved D. The CDR3 has 12 residues. V was clipped by 4 bases and J by 4 bases, with 6 bases between them. Germline-derived CDR1 and CDR2 are SGHTS and YDEGEE. This CDR3 is CASSPVNQPQHF. CDR3 bases: TGTGCCAGCAGCCCTGTGAATCAGCCCCAGCATTTT.

The V call is TRBV10-2, the J call TRBJ2-7; 11 nucleotides match TRBD2. After removal of 7 bases from V and 1 base from J, the junction contained 9 bases not matched to a gene. Germline CDR1 reads WSHSY; CDR2 reads SAAADI. The CDR3 has 16 amino acids. The CDR3 DNA follows: TGCGCCAGCATAGCGGAGACTAGCGGGACTTCCTACGAGCAGTACTTC. This codes for CASIAETSGTSYEQYF.